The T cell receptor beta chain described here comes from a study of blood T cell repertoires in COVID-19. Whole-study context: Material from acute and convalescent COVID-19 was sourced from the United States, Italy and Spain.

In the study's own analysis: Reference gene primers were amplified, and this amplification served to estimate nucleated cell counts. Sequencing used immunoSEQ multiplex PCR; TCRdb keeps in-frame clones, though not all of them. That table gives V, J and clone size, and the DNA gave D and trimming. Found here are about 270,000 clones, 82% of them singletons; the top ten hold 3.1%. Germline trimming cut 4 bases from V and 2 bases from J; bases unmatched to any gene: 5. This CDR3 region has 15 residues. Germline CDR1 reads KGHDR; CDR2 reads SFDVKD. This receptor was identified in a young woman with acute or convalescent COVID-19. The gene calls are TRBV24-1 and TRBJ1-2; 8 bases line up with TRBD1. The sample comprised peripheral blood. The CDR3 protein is CATSETGGTNYGYTF. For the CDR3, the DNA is TGTGCCACCAGTGAAACAGGGGGAACAAACTATGGCTACACCTTC.